This TCR beta chain was obtained from a study of cytomegalovirus exposure and HLA in healthy donors. Points on this clone: As yet, its antigen is unknown.

Assay used: immunoSEQ multiplex PCR; TCRdb lists only in-frame clones, some missing. The sample consists of some 130,000 clones, roughly 86% of them appearing once. Study-wide points: In vitro assays verified that a few CMV-associated chains recognized CMV antigens specifically.

V was shortened by 2 bases and J by 0 bases, with 3 bases between the two germline ends. The germline gives CDR1 SGHRS, CDR2 YFSETQ. The CDR3 is made up of 12 amino acids. The rearrangement joins TRBV5-1 to TRBJ2-7, with D hard to call. The sequencing input was PBMCs. The clonotype originates from a woman in her thirties in good health and CMV-seronegative. The CDR3: CASSFSSYEQYF. CDR3 DNA sequence: TGCGCCAGCAGCTTTAGCTCCTACGAGCAGTACTTC.